The 7 T cell receptor beta chains in this list originate from one sample, sequenced in a study of somatic mutations in cytotoxic T cells in rheumatoid arthritis. Sequencing used immunoSEQ multiplex PCR; TCRdb keeps in-frame clones, though not all of them. Counted here are about 7,100 clones, roughly 87% occurring once; the ten biggest clones make up roughly 17%. The sample comprised CD8+ T cells sorted from blood. The source is a man in his forties with rheumatoid arthritis.

The DNA for the CDR3 is TGTGCCAGCAGCGTAGCTCAAAGGGGGTTGGGAATTGAAGCTTTCTTT. Residues: CASSVAQRGLGIEAFF. The J gene is TRBJ1-1, the V gene TRBV9, with D maybe TRBD1 (6 bases). The germline CDR1 and CDR2 sequences are SGDLS and YYNGEE. Between the trimmed V and J ends, which lost 0 bases and 7 bases, there was a span of 19 bases. The CDR3 is 16 amino acids.

The rearrangement joins TRBV19 to TRBJ1-1; 9 bases map to TRBD1. Germline V CDR1 and CDR2: LNHDA, SQIVND (reference sequence). The CDR3 is made up of 15 amino acids. V gave up 4 bases and J gave up 4 bases; unmatched junction bases: 7. CDR3 in amino acids: CASSTRQGGVTEAFF. The CDR3 bases are TGTGCCAGTAGTACGAGACAGGGGGGGGTCACTGAAGCTTTCTTT. The full variable domain, completed using reference TRBV19 and TRBJ1-1, is DGGITQSPKYLFRKEGQNVTLSCEQNLNHDAMYWYRQDPGQGLRLIYYSQIVNDFQKGDIAEGYSVSREKKESFPLTVTSAQKNPTAFYLCASSTRQGGVTEAFFGQGTRLTVV.

This clone was detected only once. The chain employs TRBV12-5 and TRBJ2-7, with D possibly being TRBD1 (6 bases). Germline values: CDR1 LGHNT, CDR2 FRNRAP. The CDR3 spans 12 residues. The V and J ends lost 8 bases and 1 base respectively, with 9 bases between them. The CDR3 DNA is TGTGCTAGTTCCAGGGGTTCCTACGAGCAGTACTTC. Translating gives CASSRGSYEQYF.

The chain has TRBV29-1 and TRBJ2-3; 9 bases match TRBD2. Germline CDR1 SQVTM, CDR2 ANQGSEA. The trim removed 0 bases at V and 4 bases at J, leaving 8 bases unmatched. The CDR3 has 16 residues. CDR3: CSVEDTAGGLADTQYF. The CDR3 nucleotides read TGCAGCGTTGAAGATACAGCGGGGGGCTTAGCAGATACGCAGTATTTT.

The J gene is TRBJ1-1, the V gene TRBV19, with D unclear. CDR1 and CDR2 from the germline V gene are LNHDA and SQIVND (reference sequence). The CDR3 contains 13 residues. V dropped 1 base and J dropped 7 bases, with 10 bases sitting between them. Written as DNA, the CDR3 is TGTGCCAGTAGTATAGGCGAGCGCAGTGAAGCTTTCTTT. Protein sequence: CASSIGERSEAFF.

The gene calls are TRBV5-1 and TRBJ2-7; the D gene is possibly TRBD2 (6 bases). The ends were cut back, 4 bases at V and 2 bases at J, with 16 bases in the middle. The CDR3 is made up of 15 amino acids. In germline, CDR1 is SGHRS, CDR2 YFSETQ. CDR3: CASSAKIGGTYEQYF. The CDR3 DNA reads as TGCGCCAGCAGCGCAAAGATTGGCGGGACCTACGAGCAGTACTTC.

This clone was seen only once. The chain uses TRBV7-2 and TRBJ1-1, with TRBD1 matching over 7 bases. The CDR3 consists of 16 residues. With V trimmed by 1 base and J by 5 bases, 10 bases remained unmatched. Germline lookup yields CDR1 SGHTA and CDR2 FQGNSA. CDR3 nucleotides: TGTGCCAGCAGCTTAGAGGGTGCAGGGGGAGGAACTGAAGCTTTCTTT. Protein product: CASSLEGAGGGTEAFF.